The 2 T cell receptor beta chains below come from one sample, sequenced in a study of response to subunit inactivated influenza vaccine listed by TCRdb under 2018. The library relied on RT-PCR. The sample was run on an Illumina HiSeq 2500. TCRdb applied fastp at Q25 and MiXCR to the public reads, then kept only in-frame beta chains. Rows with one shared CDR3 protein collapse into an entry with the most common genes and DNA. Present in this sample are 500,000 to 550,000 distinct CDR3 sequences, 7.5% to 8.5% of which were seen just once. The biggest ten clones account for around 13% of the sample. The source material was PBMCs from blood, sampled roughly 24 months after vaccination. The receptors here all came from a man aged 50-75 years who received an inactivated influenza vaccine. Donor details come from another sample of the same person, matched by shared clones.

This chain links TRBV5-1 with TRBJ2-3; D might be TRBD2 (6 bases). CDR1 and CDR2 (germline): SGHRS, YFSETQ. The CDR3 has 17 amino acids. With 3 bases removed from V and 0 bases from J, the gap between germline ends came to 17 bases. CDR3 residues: CASSSGTGGSSTDTQYF. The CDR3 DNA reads TGCGCCAGCAGCTCGGGAACCGGGGGATCTAGCACAGATACGCAGTATTTT.

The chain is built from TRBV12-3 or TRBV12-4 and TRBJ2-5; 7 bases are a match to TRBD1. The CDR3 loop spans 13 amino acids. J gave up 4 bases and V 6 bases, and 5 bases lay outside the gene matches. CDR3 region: CASRPTGAETQYF. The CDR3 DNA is TGTGCCAGCAGGCCCACAGGGGCAGAGACCCAGTACTTC.